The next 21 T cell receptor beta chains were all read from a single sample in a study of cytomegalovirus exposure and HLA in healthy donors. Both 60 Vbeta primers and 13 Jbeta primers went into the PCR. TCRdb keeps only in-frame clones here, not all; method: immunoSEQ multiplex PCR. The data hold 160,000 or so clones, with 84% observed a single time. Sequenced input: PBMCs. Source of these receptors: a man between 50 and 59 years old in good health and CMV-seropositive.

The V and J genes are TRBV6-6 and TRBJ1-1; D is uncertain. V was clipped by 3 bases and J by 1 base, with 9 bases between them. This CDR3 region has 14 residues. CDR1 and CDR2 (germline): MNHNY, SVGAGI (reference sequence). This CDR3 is CASSYSPRNTEAFF. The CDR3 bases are TGTGCCAGCAGTTATTCTCCCAGGAACACTGAAGCTTTCTTT.

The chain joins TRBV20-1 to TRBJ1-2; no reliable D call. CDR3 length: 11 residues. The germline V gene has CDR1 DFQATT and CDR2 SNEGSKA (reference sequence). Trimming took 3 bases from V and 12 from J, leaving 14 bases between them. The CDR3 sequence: CSARSSKADTF. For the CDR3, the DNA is TGCAGTGCTAGGTCTTCCAAAGCCGACACCTTC.

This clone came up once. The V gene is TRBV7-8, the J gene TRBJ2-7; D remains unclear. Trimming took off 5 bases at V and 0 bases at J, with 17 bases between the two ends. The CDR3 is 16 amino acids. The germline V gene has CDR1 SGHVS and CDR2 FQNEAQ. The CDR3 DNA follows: TGTGCCAGCAGCCCATTGTTAGCCGTAAGCTCCTACGAGCAGTACGTC. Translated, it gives CASSPLLAVSSYEQYV.

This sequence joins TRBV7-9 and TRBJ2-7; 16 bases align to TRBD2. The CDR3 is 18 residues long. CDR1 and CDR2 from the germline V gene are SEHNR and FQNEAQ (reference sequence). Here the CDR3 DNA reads TGTGCCAGCAGCCTAGCCACCGGGACTAGCGGGGGGGGCTACGAGCAGTACGTC. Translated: CASSLATGTSGGGYEQYV.

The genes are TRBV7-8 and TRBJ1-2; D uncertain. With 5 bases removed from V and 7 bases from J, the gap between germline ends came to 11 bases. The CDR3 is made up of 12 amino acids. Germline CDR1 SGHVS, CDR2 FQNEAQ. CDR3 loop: CASSPGWSGYTF. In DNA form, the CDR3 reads TGTGCCAGCAGCCCGGGGTGGTCTGGCTACACCTTC.

The CDR3 loop reads CASSPSVSGANVLTF. CDR3 bases: TGTGCCAGCAGCCCCTCGGTCTCTGGGGCCAACGTCCTGACTTTC. This chain connects TRBV27 to TRBJ2-6; D ambiguous. CDR1 is MNHEY and CDR2 is SMNVEV in the germline V gene (reference sequence). V lost 6 bases and J 0 bases, leaving 9 bases between the germline ends. This CDR3 is built from 15 residues. Combining the CDR3 with reference TRBV27 and TRBJ2-6 gives the whole variable domain EAQVTQNPRYLITVTGKKLTVTCSQNMNHEYMSWYRQDPGLGLRQIYYSMNVEVTDKGDVPEGYKVSRKEKRNFPLILESPSPNQTSLYFCASSPSVSGANVLTFGAGSRLTVL.

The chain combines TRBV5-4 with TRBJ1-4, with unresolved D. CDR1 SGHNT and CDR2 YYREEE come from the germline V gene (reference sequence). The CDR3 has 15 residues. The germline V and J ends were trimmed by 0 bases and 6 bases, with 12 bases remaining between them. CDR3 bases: TGTGCCAGCAGCTTGGACCCCCGAGGAGATGAAAAACTGTTTTTT. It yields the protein CASSLDPRGDEKLFF.

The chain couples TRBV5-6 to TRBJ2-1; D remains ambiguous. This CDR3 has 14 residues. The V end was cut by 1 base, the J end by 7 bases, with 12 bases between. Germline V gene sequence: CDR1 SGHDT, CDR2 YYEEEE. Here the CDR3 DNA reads TGTGCCAGCAGCTTGCTACGCCCCGGGAATGAGCAGTTCTTC. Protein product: CASSLLRPGNEQFF.

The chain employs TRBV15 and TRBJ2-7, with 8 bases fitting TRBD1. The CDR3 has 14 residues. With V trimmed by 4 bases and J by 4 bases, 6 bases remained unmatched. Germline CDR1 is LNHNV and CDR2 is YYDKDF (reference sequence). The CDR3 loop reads CATSTDRGRYEQYF. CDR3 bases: TGTGCCACCAGCACCGACAGGGGACGGTACGAGCAGTACTTC.

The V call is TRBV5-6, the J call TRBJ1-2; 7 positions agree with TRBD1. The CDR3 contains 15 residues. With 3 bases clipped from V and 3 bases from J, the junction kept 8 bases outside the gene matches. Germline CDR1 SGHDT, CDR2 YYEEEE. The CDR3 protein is CASSSPRGRYYGYTF. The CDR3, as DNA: TGTGCCAGCAGCTCTCCGAGGGGGCGATACTATGGCTACACCTTC. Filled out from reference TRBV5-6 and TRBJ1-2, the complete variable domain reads DAGVTQSPTHLIKTRGQQVTLRCSPKSGHDTVSWYQQALGQGPQFIFQYYEEEERQRGNFPDRFSGHQFPNYSSELNVNALLLGDSALYLCASSSPRGRYYGYTFGSGTRLTVV.

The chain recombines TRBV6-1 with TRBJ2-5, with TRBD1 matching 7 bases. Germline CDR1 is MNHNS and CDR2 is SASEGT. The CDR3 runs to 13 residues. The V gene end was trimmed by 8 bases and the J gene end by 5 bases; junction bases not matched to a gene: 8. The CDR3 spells CASRGQLGETQYF. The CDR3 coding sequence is TGTGCCAGCCGGGGACAGCTGGGTGAGACCCAGTACTTC.

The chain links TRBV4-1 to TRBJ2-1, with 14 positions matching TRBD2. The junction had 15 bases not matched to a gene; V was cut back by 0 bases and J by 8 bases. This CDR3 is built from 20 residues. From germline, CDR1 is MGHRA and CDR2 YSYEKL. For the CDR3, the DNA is TGCGCCAGCAGCCAAGAGCGAGGACTAGCGGGGGGAACCTCTGGGGATGAGCAGTTCTTC. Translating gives CASSQERGLAGGTSGDEQFF.

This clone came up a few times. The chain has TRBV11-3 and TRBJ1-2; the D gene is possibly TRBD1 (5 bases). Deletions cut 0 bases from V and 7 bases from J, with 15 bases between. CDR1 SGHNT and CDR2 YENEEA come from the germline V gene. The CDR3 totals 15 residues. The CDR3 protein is CASSLDPRGTGGYTF. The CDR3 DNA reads TGTGCCAGCAGCTTAGATCCCCGCGGGACCGGTGGCTACACCTTC. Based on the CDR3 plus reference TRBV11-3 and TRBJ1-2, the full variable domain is EAGVVQSPRYKIIEKKQPVAFWCNPISGHNTLYWYLQNLGQGPELLIRYENEEAVDDSQLPKDRFSAERLKGVDSTLKIQPAELGDSAVYLCASSLDPRGTGGYTFGSGTRLTVV.

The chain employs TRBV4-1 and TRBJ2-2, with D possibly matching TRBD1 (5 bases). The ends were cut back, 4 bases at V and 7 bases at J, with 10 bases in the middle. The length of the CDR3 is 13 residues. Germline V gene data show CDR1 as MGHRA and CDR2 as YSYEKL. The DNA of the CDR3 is TGCGCCAGCAGCCCTGCCAGGGACGGGGAGCTGTTTTTT. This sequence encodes CASSPARDGELFF.

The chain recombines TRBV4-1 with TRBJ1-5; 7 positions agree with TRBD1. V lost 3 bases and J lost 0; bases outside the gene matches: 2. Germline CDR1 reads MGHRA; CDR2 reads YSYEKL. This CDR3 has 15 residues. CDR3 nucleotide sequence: TGCGCCAGCAGCCAGGCAGGGGGTAGCAATCAGCCCCAGCATTTT. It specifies CASSQAGGSNQPQHF.

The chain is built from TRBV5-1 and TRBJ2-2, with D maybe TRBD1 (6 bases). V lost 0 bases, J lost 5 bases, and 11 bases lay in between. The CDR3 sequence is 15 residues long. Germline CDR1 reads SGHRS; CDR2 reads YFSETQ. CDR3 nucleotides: TGCGCCAGCAGCTTGGCGCAGGGGTCGACCGGGGAGCTGTTTTTT. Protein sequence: CASSLAQGSTGELFF.

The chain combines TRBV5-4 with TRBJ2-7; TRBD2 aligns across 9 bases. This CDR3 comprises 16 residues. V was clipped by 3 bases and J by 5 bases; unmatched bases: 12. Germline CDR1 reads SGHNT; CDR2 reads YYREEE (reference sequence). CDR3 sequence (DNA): TGTGCCAGCAGCTCTGGCGGCGGGAGGGCCTTCAACGAGCAGTACGTC. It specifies CASSSGGGRAFNEQYV.

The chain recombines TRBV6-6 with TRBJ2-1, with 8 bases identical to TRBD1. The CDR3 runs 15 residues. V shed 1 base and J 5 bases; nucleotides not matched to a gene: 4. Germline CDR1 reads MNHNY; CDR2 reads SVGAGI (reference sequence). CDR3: CASSYYRGSDNEQFF. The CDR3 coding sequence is TGTGCCAGCAGTTACTACAGGGGGTCCGACAATGAGCAGTTCTTC.

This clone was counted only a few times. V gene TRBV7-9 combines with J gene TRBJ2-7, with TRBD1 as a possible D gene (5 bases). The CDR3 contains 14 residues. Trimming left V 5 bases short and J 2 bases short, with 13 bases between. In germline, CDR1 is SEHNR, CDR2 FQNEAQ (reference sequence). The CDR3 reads CASSGQTVPYEQYF. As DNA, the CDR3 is TGTGCCAGCAGCGGTCAGACAGTACCCTACGAGCAGTACTTC.

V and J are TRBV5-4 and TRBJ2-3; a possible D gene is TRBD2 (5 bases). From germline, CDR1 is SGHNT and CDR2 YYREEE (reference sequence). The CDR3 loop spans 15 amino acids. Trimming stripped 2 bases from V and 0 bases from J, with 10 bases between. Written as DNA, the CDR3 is TGTGCCAGCAGCTTTCCCGAGGGAAGCACAGATACGCAGTATTTT. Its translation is CASSFPEGSTDTQYF.

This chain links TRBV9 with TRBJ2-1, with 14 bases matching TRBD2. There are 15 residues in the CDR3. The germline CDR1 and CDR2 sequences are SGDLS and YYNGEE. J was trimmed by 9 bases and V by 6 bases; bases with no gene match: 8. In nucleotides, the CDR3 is TGTGCCAGCACGACGGGACTAGCGGGAGCATTTGAGCAGTTCTTC. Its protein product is CASTTGLAGAFEQFF.